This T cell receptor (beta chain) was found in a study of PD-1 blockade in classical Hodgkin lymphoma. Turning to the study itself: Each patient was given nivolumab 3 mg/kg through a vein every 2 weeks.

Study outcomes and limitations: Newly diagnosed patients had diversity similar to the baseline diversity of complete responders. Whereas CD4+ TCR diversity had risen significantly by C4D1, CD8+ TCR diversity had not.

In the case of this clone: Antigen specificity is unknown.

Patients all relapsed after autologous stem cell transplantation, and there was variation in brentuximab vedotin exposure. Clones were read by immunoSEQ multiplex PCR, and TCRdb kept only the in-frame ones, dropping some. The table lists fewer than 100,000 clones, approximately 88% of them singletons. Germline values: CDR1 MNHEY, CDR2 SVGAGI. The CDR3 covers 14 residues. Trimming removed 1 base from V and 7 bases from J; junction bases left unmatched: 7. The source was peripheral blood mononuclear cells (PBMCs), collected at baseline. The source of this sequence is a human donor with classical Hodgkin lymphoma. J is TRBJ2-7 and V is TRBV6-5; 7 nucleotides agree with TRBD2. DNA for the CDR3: TGTGCCAGCAGTTACTGGCGGGAGTCGAGAGAGCAGTACTTC. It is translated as CASSYWRESREQYF.